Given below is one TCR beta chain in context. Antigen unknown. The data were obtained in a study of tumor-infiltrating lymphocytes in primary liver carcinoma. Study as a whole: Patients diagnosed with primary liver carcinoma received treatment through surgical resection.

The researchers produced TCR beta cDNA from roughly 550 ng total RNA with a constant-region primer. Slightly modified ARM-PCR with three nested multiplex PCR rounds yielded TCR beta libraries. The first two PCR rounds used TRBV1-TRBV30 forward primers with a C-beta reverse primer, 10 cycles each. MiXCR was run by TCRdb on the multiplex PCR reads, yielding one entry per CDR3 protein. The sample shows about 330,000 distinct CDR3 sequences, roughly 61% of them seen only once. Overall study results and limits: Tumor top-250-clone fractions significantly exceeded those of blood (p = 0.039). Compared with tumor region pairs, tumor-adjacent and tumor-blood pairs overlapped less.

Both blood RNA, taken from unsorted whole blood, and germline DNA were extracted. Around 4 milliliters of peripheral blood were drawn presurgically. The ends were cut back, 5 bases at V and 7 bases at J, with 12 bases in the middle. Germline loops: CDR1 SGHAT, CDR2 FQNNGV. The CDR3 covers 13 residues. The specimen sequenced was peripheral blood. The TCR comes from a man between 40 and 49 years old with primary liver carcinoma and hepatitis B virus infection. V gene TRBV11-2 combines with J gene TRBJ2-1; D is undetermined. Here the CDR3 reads CASSPKNLNEQFF. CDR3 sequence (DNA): TGTGCCAGCAGCCCAAAAAACTTAAATGAGCAGTTCTTC.